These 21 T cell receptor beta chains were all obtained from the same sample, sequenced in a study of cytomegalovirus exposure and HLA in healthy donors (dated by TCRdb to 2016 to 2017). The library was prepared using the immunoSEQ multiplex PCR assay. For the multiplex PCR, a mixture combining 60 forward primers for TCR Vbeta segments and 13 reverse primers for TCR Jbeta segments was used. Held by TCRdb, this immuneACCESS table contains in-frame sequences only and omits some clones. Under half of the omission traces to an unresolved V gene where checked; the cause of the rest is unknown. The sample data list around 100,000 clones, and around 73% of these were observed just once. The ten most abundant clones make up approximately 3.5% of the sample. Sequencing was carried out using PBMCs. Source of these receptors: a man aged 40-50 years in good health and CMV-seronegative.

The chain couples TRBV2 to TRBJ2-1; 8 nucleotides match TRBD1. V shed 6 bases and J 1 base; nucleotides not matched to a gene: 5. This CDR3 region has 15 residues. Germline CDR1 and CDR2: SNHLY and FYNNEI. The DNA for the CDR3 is TGTGCCAGCAGGGACAGGGATGGGTCCTACAATGAGCAGTTCTTC. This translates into CASRDRDGSYNEQFF. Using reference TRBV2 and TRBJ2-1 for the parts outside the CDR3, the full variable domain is EPEVTQTPSHQVTQMGQEVILRCVPISNHLYFYWYRQILGQKVEFLVSFYNNEISEKSEIFDDQFSVERPDGSNFTLKIRSTKLEDSAMYFCASRDRDGSYNEQFFGPGTRLTVL.

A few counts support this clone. CDR3 loop: CASSFMTGEAFF. CDR3 nucleotide sequence: TGTGCCAGCAGTTTTATGACAGGGGAAGCTTTCTTT. The chain links TRBV28 to TRBJ1-1; 7 bases are shared with TRBD1. Germline loops: CDR1 MDHEN, CDR2 SYDVKM. J gave up 8 bases and V 3 bases, and 3 bases lay outside the gene matches. CDR3 length: 12 residues.

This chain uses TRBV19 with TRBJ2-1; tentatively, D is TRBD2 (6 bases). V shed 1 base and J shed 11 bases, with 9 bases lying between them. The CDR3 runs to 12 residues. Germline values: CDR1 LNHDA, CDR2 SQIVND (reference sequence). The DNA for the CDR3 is TGTGCCAGTAGTATAGTGGAGGGGAAGCAGTTCTTC. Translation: CASSIVEGKQFF.

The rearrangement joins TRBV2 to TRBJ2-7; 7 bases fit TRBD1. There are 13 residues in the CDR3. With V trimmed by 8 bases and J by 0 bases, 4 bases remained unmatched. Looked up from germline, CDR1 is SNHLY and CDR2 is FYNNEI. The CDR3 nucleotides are TGTGCCAGCGGACAGGATATCTCCTACGAGCAGTACTTC. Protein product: CASGQDISYEQYF.

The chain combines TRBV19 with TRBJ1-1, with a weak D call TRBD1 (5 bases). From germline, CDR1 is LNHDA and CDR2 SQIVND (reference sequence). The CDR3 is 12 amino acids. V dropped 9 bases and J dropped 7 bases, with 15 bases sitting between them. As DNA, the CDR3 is TGTGCCAGCCCCTCGGGGGGGATTGAAGCTTTCTTT. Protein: CASPSGGIEAFF.

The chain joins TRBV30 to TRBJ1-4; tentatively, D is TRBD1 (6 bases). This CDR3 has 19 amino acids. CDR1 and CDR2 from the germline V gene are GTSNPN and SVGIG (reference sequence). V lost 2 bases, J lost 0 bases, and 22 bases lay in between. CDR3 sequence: CAWSQASGGAEATNEKLFF. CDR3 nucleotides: TGTGCCTGGAGTCAAGCTTCCGGGGGGGCGGAAGCAACTAATGAAAAACTGTTTTTT.

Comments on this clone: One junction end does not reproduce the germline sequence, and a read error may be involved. CDR3 amino acids: CASSSAGTGVYGQYF. The CDR3 nucleotides are TGTGCCAGCAGCTCCGCCGGGACAGGGGTCTACGGGCAGTACTTC. This sequence joins TRBV7-2 and TRBJ2-7, with 10 bases matching TRBD1. CDR3 length equals 15 residues. Germline loops: CDR1 SGHTA, CDR2 FQGNSA.

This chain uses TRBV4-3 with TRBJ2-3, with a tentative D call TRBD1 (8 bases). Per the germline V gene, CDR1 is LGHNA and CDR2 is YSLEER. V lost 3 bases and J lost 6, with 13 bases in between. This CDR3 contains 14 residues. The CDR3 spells CASSHEQGGDTQYF. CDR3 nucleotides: TGCGCCAGCAGCCACGAACAGGGGGGGGATACGCAGTATTTT.

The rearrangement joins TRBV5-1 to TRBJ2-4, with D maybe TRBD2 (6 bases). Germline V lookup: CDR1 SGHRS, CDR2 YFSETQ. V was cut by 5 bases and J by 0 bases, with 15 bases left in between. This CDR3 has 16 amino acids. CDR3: CASREGSPSAKNIQYF. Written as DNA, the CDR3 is TGCGCCAGCAGGGAGGGGAGTCCCTCAGCCAAAAACATTCAGTACTTC. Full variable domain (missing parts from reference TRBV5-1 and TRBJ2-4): KAGVTQTPRYLIKTRGQQVTLSCSPISGHRSVSWYQQTPGQGLQFLFEYFSETQRNKGNFPGRFSGRQFSNSRSEMNVSTLELGDSALYLCASREGSPSAKNIQYFGAGTRLSVL.

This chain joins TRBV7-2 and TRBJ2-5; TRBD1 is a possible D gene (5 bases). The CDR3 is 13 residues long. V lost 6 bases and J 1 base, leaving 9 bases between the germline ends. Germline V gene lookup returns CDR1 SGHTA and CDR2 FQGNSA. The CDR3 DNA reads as TGTGCCAGCAGAGAGACAGTCCAAGAGACCCAGTACTTC. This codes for CASRETVQETQYF.

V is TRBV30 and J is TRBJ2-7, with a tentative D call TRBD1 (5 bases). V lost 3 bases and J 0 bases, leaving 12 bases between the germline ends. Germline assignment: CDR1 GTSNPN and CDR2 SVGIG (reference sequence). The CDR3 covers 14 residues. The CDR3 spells CAWRVWTLSYEQYF. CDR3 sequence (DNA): TGTGCCTGGAGGGTTTGGACACTCTCCTACGAGCAGTACTTC. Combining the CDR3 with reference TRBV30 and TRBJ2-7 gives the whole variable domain SQTIHQWPATLVQPVGSPLSLECTVEGTSNPNLYWYRQAAGRGLQLLFYSVGIGQISSEVPQNLSASRPQDRQFILSSKKLLLSDSGFYLCAWRVWTLSYEQYFGPGTRLTVT.

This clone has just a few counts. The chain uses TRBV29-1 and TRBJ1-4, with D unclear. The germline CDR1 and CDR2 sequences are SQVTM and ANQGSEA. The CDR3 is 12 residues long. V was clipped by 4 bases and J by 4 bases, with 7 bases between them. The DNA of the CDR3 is TGCAGCGTTGGCGAGGTTAATGAAAAACTGTTTTTT. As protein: CSVGEVNEKLFF.

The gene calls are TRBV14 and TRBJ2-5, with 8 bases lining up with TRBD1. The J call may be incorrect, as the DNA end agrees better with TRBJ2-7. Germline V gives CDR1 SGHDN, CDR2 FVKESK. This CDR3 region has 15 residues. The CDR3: CASSRDRGLAYEQYF. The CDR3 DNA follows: TGTGCCAGCAGCCGCGACAGGGGTTTGGCCTACGAGCAGTACTTC.

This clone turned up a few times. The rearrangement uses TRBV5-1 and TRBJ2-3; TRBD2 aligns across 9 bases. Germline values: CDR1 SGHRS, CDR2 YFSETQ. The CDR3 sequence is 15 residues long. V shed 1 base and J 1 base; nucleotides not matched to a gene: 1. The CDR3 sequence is CASSLSSGGTDTQYF. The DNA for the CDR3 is TGCGCCAGCAGCTTGTCTAGCGGGGGCACAGATACGCAGTATTTT.

This CDR3 reads CAWSVPDTNTGELFF. The CDR3 coding sequence is TGTGCCTGGAGTGTACCGGACACGAACACCGGGGAGCTGTTTTTT. The V call is TRBV30, the J call TRBJ2-2; a weak D match, TRBD1 (5 bases). Germline assignment: CDR1 GTSNPN and CDR2 SVGIG (reference sequence). The CDR3 runs 15 residues. The germline V and J ends were trimmed by 0 bases and 0 bases, with 8 bases remaining between them.

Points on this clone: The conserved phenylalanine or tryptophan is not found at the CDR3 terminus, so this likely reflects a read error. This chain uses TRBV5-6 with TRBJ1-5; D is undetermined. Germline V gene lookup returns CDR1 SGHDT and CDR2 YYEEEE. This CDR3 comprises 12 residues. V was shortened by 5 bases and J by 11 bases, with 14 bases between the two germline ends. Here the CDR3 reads CASSYGRRAQHV. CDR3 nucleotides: TGTGCCAGCAGTTATGGGAGACGTGCCCAGCATGTT.

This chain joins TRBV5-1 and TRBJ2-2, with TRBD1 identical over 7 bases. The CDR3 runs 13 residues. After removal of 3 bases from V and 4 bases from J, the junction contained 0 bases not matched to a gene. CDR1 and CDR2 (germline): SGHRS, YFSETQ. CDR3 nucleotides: TGCGCCAGCAGCTGGACAGGCACCGGGGAGCTGTTTTTT. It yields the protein CASSWTGTGELFF.

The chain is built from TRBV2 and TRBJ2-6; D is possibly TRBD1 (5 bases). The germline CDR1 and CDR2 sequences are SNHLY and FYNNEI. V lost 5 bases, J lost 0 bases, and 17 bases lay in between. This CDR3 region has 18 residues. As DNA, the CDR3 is TGTGCCAGCAGTACTGACAGATCCTGGAACTCTGGGGCCAACGTCCTGACTTTC. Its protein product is CASSTDRSWNSGANVLTF.

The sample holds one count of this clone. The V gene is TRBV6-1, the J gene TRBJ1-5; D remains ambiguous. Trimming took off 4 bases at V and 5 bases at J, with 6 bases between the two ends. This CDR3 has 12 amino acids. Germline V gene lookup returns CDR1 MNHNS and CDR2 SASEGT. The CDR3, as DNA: TGTGCCAGCAGTGCAGGCCATCAGCCCCAGCATTTT. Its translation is CASSAGHQPQHF.

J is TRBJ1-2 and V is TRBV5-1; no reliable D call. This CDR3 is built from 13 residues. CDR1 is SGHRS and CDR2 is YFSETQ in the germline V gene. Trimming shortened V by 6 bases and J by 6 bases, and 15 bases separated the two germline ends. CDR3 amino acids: CASTSSRSHGYTF. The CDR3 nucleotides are TGCGCCAGCACCAGCTCGAGGTCTCATGGCTACACCTTC.

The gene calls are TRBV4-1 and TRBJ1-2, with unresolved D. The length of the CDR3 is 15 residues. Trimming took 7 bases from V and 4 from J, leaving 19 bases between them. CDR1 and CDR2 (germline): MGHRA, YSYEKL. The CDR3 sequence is CASTTSEGGAYGYTF. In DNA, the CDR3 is TGCGCCAGCACCACAAGTGAGGGTGGCGCCTATGGCTACACCTTC.